The text below deals with one T cell receptor (beta chain). This entry belongs to a study of blood T cell repertoires in COVID-19. Study in general: Acute-phase and convalescent COVID-19 samples originated in the United States, Italy and Spain.

The CDR3 has 15 residues. Trimming cost V 2 bases and J 5 bases; bases outside gene matches: 7. Germline CDR1 is MNHEY and CDR2 is SVGEGT. TCRdb's table, derived via immunoSEQ multiplex PCR, lists solely in-frame clones and lacks some. Altogether roughly 380,000 clones are present, around 89% being singletons, with the ten largest covering roughly 1.6%. This clonotype was obtained from a woman aged 35 to 49 with COVID-19, enrolled during active disease. The sample consisted of peripheral blood. The gene calls are TRBV6-2 or TRBV6-3 and TRBJ2-5; TRBD1 agrees at 8 bases. The CDR3 DNA is TGTGCCAGCAGTTACATCGCAGGGGGCATGGAGACCCAGTACTTC. Protein: CASSYIAGGMETQYF.